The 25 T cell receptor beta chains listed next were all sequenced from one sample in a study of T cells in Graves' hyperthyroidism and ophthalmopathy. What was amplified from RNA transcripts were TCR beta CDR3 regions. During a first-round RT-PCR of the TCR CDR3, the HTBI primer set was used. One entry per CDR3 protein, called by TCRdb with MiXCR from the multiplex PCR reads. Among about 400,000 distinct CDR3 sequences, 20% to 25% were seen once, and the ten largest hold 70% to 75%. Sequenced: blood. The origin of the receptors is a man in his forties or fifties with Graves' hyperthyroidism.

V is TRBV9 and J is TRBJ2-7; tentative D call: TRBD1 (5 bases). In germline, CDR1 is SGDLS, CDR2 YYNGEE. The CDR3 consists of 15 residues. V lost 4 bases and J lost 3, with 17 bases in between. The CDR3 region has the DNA TGTGCCAGCAGCCCCTCGCAGGGATCCTTCTACGAGCAGTACTTC. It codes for CASSPSQGSFYEQYF.

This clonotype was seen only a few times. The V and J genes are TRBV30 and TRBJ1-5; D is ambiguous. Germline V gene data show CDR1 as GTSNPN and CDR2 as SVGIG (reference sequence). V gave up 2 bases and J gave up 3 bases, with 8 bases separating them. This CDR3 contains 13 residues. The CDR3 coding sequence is TGTGCCTGGAGTTTACAAGACAATCAGCCCCAGCATTTT. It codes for CAWSLQDNQPQHF. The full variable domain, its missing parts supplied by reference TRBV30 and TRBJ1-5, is SQTIHQWPATLVQPVGSPLSLECTVEGTSNPNLYWYRQAAGRGLQLLFYSVGIGQISSEVPQNLSASRPQDRQFILSSKKLLLSDSGFYLCAWSLQDNQPQHFGDGTRLSIL.

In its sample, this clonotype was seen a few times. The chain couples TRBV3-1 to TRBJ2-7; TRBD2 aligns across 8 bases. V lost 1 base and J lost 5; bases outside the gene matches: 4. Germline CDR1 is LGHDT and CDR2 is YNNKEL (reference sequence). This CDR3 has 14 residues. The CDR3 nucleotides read TGTGCCAGCAGCCAAGGGACTAGCACCCACGAGCAGTACTTC. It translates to CASSQGTSTHEQYF.

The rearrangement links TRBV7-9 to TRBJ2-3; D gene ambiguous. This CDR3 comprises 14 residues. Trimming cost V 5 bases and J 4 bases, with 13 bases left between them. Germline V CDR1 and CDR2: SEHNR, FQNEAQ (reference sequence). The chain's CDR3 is CASSPQRFPDTQYF. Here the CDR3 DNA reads TGTGCCAGCAGCCCCCAAAGATTTCCAGATACGCAGTATTTT.

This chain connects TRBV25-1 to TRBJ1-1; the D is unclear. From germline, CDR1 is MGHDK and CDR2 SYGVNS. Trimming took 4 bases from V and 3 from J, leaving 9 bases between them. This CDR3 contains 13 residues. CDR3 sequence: CASSVSFDTEAFF. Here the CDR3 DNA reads TGTGCCAGCAGTGTGAGCTTCGACACTGAAGCTTTCTTT.

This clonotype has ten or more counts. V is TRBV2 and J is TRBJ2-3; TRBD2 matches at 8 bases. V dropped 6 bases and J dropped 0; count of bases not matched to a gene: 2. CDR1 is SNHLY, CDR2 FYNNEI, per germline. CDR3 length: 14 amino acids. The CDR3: CASRASGSTDTQYF. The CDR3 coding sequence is TGTGCCAGCAGGGCTAGCGGGAGCACAGATACGCAGTATTTT.

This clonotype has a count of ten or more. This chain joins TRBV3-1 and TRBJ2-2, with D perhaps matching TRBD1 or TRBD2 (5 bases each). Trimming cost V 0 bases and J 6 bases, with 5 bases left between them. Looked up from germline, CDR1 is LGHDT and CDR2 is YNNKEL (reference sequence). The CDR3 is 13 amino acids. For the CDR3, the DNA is TGTGCCAGCAGCCAAGAGGGGGCCGGGGAGCTGTTTTTT. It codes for CASSQEGAGELFF.

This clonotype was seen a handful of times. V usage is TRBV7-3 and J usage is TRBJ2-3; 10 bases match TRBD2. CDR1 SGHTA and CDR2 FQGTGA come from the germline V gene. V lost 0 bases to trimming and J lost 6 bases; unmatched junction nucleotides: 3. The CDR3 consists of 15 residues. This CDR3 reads CASSLTLAGVDTQYF. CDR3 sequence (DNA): TGTGCCAGCAGCTTAACGCTAGCGGGAGTGGATACGCAGTATTTT. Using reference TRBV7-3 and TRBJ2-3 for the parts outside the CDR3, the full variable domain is GAGVSQTPSNKVTEKGKYVELRCDPISGHTALYWYRQSLGQGPEFLIYFQGTGAADDSGLPNDRFFAVRPEGSVSTLKIQRTERGDSAVYLCASSLTLAGVDTQYFGPGTRLTVL.

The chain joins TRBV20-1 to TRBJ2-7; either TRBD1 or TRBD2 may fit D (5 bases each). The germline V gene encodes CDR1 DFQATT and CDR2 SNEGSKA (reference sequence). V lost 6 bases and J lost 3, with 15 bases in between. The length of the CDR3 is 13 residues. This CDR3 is CSAAGTAVYEQYF. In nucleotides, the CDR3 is TGCAGTGCCGCCGGGACCGCCGTCTACGAGCAGTACTTC.

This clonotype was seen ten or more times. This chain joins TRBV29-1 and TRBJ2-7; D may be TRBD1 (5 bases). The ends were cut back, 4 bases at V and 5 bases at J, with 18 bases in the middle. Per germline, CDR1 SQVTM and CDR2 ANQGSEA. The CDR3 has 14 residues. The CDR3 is CSVVPPGRADEQYF. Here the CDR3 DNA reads TGCAGCGTTGTCCCTCCGGGCAGGGCGGACGAGCAGTACTTC.

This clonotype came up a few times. The CDR3 nucleotides are TGTGCCAGCTCACCCTCCGGGGCCGCTTATAGCAATCAGCCCCAGCATTTT. It translates to CASSPSGAAYSNQPQHF. The chain employs TRBV18 and TRBJ1-5; possible D gene TRBD1, 5 bases. This CDR3 contains 17 residues. Trimming took off 3 bases at V and 0 bases at J, with 15 bases between the two ends. Germline values: CDR1 KGHSH, CDR2 LQKENI.

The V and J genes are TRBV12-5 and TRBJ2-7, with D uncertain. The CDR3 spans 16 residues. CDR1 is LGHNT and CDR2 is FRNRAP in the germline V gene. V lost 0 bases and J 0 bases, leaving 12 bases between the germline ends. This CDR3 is CASGLVVGGDSYEQYF. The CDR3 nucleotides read TGTGCTAGTGGTTTGGTGGTCGGCGGTGACTCCTACGAGCAGTACTTC.

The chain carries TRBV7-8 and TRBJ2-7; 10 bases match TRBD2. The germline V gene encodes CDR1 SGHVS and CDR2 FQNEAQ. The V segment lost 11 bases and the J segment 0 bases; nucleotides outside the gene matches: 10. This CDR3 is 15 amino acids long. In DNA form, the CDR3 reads TGTGCCTGGAGTGGGACTAGCGAGAGCTCCTACGAGCAGTACTTC. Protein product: CAWSGTSESSYEQYF.

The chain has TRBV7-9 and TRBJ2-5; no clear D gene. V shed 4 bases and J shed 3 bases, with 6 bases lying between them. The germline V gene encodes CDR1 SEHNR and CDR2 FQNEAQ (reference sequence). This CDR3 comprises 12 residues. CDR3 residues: CASSYSEETQYF. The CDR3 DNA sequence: TGTGCCAGCAGCTATTCAGAAGAGACCCAGTACTTC.

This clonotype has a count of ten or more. The CDR3 DNA sequence: TGTGCCAGCGGGAGGACAGGGATCAACGAGCAGTACTTC. It yields the protein CASGRTGINEQYF. The V gene is TRBV12-3 or TRBV12-4, the J gene TRBJ2-7; 8 bases are shared with TRBD1. V gave up 8 bases and J gave up 5 bases; unmatched junction bases: 8. CDR3 length equals 13 residues.

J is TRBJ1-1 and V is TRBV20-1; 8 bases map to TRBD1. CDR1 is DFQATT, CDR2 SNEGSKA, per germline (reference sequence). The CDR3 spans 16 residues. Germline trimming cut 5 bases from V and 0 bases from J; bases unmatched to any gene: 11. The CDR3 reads CSAQKLQGVMNTEAFF. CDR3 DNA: TGCAGTGCTCAAAAATTACAGGGGGTGATGAACACTGAAGCTTTCTTT.

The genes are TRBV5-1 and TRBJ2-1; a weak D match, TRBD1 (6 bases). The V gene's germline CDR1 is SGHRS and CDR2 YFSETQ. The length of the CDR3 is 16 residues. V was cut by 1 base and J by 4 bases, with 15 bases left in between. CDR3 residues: CASSLKGESLYNEQFF. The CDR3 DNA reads TGCGCCAGCAGCTTGAAGGGGGAATCCCTATACAATGAGCAGTTCTTC.

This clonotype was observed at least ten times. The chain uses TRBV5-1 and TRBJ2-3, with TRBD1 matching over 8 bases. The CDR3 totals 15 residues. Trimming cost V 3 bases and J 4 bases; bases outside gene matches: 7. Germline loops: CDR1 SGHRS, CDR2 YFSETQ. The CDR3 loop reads CASSYGQGAPDTQYF. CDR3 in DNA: TGCGCCAGCAGCTACGGACAGGGAGCGCCAGATACGCAGTATTTT.

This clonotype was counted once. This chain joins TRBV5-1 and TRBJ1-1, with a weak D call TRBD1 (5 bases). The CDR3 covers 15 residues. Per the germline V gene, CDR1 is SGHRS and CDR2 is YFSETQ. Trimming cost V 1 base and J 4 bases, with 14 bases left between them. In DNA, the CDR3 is TGCGCCAGCAGCTTGCGGATAGGGGAGCGCACTGAAGCTTTCTTT. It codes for CASSLRIGERTEAFF.

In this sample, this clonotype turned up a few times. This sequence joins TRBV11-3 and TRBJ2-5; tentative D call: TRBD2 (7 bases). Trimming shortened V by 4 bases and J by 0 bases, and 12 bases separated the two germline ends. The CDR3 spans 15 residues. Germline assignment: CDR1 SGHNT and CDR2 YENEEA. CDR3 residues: CASSSRGANQETQYF. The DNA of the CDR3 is TGTGCCAGCAGCTCCCGGGGGGCGAACCAAGAGACCCAGTACTTC.

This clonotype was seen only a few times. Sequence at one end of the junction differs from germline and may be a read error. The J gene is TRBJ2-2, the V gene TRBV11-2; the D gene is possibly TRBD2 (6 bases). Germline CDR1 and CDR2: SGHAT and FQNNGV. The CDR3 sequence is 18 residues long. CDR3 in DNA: TGCGCCAGCAGCCAAGACATCTCTTCCGGGACTGAGGGAGTGGGGCTGTTTTTT. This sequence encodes CASSQDISSGTEGVGLFF.

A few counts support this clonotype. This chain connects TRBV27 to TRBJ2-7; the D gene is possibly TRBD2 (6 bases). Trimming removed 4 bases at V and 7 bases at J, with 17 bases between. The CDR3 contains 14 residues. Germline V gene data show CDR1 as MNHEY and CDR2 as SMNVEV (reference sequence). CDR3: CASSSTGEPREQYF. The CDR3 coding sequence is TGTGCCAGCAGTTCAACGGGAGAGCCGAGGGAGCAGTACTTC.

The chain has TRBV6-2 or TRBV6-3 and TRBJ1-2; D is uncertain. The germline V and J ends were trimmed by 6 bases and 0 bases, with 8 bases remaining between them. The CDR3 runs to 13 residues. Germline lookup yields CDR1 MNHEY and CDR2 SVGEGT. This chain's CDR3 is CASRAFTNYGYTF. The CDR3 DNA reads TGTGCCAGCAGAGCCTTCACTAACTATGGCTACACCTTC.

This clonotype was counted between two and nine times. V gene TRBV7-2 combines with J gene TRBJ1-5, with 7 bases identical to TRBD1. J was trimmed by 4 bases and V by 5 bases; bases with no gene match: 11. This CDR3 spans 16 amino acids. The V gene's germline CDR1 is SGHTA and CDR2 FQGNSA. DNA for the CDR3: TGTGCCAGCAGCGGGAATGACAGGGTAGGGAATCAGCCCCAGCATTTT. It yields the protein CASSGNDRVGNQPQHF.

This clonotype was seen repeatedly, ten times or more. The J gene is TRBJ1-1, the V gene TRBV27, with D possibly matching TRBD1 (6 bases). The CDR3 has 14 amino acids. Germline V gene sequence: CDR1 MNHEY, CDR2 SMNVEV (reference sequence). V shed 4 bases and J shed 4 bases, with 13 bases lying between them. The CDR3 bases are TGTGCCAGCAGTTCTCTAACAGGGCTCACTGAAGCTTTCTTT. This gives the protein CASSSLTGLTEAFF.